Listed below are T cell receptor beta chains from one sample, sequenced in a study of monozygotic twins with inflammatory bowel disease. TCRdb derives one entry per CDR3 protein from the 5' RACE reads, leaving out DNA. In all, the sample yields fewer than 150,000 distinct CDR3 sequences. Input material: blood. The receptors stem from a human donor with ulcerative colitis or Crohn's disease, or a healthy co-twin of an affected twin (not recorded which). Both conserved end residues are part of each CDR3. Fields, in order: J gene, V gene, CDR3 protein.

TRBJ2-5,TRBV7-2,CASSLPPGLETQYF
TRBJ2-3,TRBV7-2,CASSLLIRVTDTQYF
TRBJ1-2,TRBV18,CASLPDGPTGYTF
TRBJ2-2,TRBV5-5,CASSSDLVPGELFF
TRBJ2-3,TRBV5-1,CASSLATGGVGDTQYF
TRBJ2-5,TRBV4-3,CASSQDDGVPPNQETQYF
TRBJ1-2,TRBV27,CASSPKGQGGVYGYTF
TRBJ2-3,TRBV20-1,CSARDGVSATDTQYF
TRBJ2-5,TRBV20-1,CSAGSGGAPGTQYF
TRBJ1-1,TRBV19,CASMRGRGNTEAFF
TRBJ2-5,TRBV7-6,CASSLAAGAVETQYF
TRBJ2-7,TRBV7-3,CASSLTGPGSSEQYF
TRBJ2-1,TRBV29-1,CSGGGLASNNEQFF
TRBJ2-4,TRBV10-2,CASSAGQGAKNIQYF
TRBJ1-5,TRBV2,CASSGMDTFNQPQHF
TRBJ1-2,TRBV12-3/TRBV12-4,CASSYSGTAYGYTF
TRBJ2-7,TRBV7-2,CASSSGGGSYEQYF
TRBJ2-2,TRBV12-3/TRBV12-4,CASSPRGGHTGELFF
TRBJ1-1,TRBV5-5,CASSPRGQGNTEAFF
TRBJ2-2,TRBV7-3,CASSTQGARTGELFF
TRBJ1-1,TRBV12-3/TRBV12-4,CASSSGQSRGAEAFF
TRBJ1-2,TRBV5-4,CASSLAGGSYGYTF
TRBJ1-6,TRBV19,CASSIIRDTETYNSPLHF
TRBJ1-1,TRBV20-1,CSASPPGHTNTEAFF
TRBJ2-5,TRBV6-1,CASSEEAGGVETQYF
TRBJ2-1,TRBV5-1,CASSGDRGFSDEQFF
TRBJ2-5,TRBV10-3,CAIRAGEETQYF
TRBJ1-2,TRBV6-4,CATPSGVRYGYTF
TRBJ1-4,TRBV20-1,CSARLMGQATNEKLFF
TRBJ2-1,TRBV14,CASSQVLGNEQFF
TRBJ2-3,TRBV18,CASSPPSARGTPTDTQYF
TRBJ2-2,TRBV24-1,CATRRNTGELFF
TRBJ1-6,TRBV7-2,CATSQEGYYNSPLHF
TRBJ2-5,TRBV10-3,CAISPGTSGQETQYF
TRBJ1-4,TRBV11-2,CASSLAPDRGWAFF
TRBJ2-1,TRBV20-1,CSARDPGLAGVYEQFF
TRBJ2-1,TRBV5-1,CASSLTNNEQFF
TRBJ2-1,TRBV5-1,CASSLARGLVSLSSANEQFF
TRBJ2-6,TRBV7-5,CISVPEAGDLTSGANVLTF
TRBJ2-7,TRBV20-1,CSATVDDYEQYF
TRBJ2-3,TRBV15,CATSRDLSGSSTDTQYF
TRBJ2-3,TRBV5-1,CASSGGTSGGITDTQYF
TRBJ2-7,TRBV5-1,CSSSHSGDSPYEQYF
TRBJ2-5,TRBV7-2,CASSLEAVVQETQYF
TRBJ2-7,TRBV5-4,CASSLGLAGYVNEQYF
TRBJ1-5,TRBV20-1,CSASQGFSNQPQHF
TRBJ2-3,TRBV7-3,CASRLGVAGTDTQYF
TRBJ2-7,TRBV11-2,CASSWGAGQGTYEQYF
TRBJ2-5,TRBV20-1,CSAPPLGEETQYF
TRBJ2-6,TRBV28,CASSYGVRDRGRPGANVLTF